This is a list of T cell receptor beta chains from one sample in a study of T cells in Graves' hyperthyroidism and ophthalmopathy. In TCRdb, the multiplex PCR reads were re-called with MiXCR into one record per CDR3 protein. The sample shows around 430,000 distinct CDR3 sequences, approximately 15% of them seen only once. The sequenced material came from blood. These receptors were taken from a young woman with Graves' hyperthyroidism. Each CDR3 is given with its conserved first and last residue. D genes are given only for firm matches. Expanded clones get a size class; other rows say once, few or many, or leave the size out.

d_call | clone_size | j_call | v_call | cdr3_nt | cdr3_aa
NA | few | TRBJ2-3 | TRBV29-1 | TGCAGCGTTGGGACTTCGGGGGCAGATACGCAGTATTTT | CSVGTSGADTQYF
NA | many | TRBJ2-7 | TRBV10-3 | TGTGCCATCAGTGAGCTCCTAGGGTCCGGGTACGAGCAGTACTTC | CAISELLGSGYEQYF
NA | many | TRBJ2-5 | TRBV12-3/TRBV12-4 | TGTGCCAGCAGTTTCTGGCAGGGAGAAGTGAAAGCGACCCAGTACTTC | CASSFWQGEVKATQYF
NA | few | TRBJ1-3 | TRBV9 | TGTGCCAGCAGCGTTACAGGGGGAAACACCATATATTTT | CASSVTGGNTIYF
NA | NA | TRBJ1-5 | TRBV12-3/TRBV12-4 | TGTGTCAGCAGCCTGGAGAGAAATCAGCCCCAGCATTTT | CVSSLERNQPQHF
TRBD1 | few | TRBJ1-3 | TRBV2 | TGTGCCAGCAAATTCGGGGAAGGGACAGGGAGACTCTCTGGAAACACCATATATTTT | CASKFGEGTGRLSGNTIYF
TRBD2 | NA | TRBJ2-7 | TRBV27 | TGTGCCAGCAGTAGGGCGGGAGCGTTCAACGAGCAGTACTTC | CASSRAGAFNEQYF
NA | NA | TRBJ1-5 | TRBV24-1 | TGTGCCACCAGCGCGAGGTGGGCCAGGGTCGATCAGCCCCAGCGTTTT | CATSARWARVDQPQRF
TRBD2 | NA | TRBJ2-7 | TRBV25-1 | TGTGCCAGCAGTGGGACTAGCGGGGTGATCGAGCAGTACTTC | CASSGTSGVIEQYF
NA | many | TRBJ2-2 | TRBV2 | TGTGCCAGCGGGGGGAACACCGGGGAGCTGTTTTTT | CASGGNTGELFF
TRBD2 | many | TRBJ2-1 | TRBV20-1 | TGCAGTGCTAGAGACTTCCGACTAGCGGGGTACAATGAGCAGTTCTTC | CSARDFRLAGYNEQFF
TRBD1 | many | TRBJ2-3 | TRBV12-3/TRBV12-4 | TGTGCCAGCAGGTCGGACAGGGGAACAGATACGCAGTATTTT | CASRSDRGTDTQYF